This TCR beta chain was sequenced during a study of CD8 T cells in Susac syndrome. Study-level findings and limits: As acknowledged by the study, its TCR sequencing and HLA analysis included a relatively small number of individuals.

Germline V gene sequence: CDR1 SGHTA, CDR2 FQGNSA. CDR3 length: 15 amino acids. V was clipped by 2 bases and J by 5 bases; unmatched bases: 7. A remark on this clonotype: The target antigen is unknown.

Definite or probable Susac syndrome was diagnosed using recently defined diagnostic criteria. The TEMRA cells underwent FACS enrichment, while the CD8+ and CD4+ T cells underwent negative isolation. Reverse transcription of roughly 0.5 to 1 ug RNA was carried out with random hexamers. Across 54 Vbeta and 13 Jbeta, immunoSEQ multiplex PCR amplified TCR beta CDR3. TCRdb reprocessed the immunoSEQ multiplex PCR reads with MiXCR, giving one entry per CDR3 protein. The sample has 150,000 or so distinct CDR3 sequences, roughly 95% seen once. The clonotype comes from a human donor with Susac syndrome. The chain is built from TRBV7-2 and TRBJ2-5; 8 positions match TRBD2. Specimen: CD4+ T cells from PBMCs. The CDR3 DNA reads TGTGCCAGCAGCTTACAGGGACCGGGAGGGGAGACCCAGTACTTC. This translates into CASSLQGPGGETQYF.